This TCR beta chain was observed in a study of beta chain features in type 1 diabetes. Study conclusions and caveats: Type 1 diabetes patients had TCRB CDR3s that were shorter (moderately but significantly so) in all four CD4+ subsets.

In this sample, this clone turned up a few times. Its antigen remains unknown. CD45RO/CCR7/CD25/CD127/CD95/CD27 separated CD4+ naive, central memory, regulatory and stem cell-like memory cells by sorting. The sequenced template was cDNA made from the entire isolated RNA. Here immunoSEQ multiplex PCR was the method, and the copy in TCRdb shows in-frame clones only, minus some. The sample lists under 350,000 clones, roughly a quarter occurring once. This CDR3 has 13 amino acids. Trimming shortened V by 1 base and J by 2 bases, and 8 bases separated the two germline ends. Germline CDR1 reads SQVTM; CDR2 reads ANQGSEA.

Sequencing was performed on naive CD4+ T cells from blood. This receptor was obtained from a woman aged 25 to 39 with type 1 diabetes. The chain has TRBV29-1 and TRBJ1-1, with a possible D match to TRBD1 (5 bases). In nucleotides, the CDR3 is TGCAGCGTTGAAGGACAGCAAAACACTGAAGCTTTCTTT. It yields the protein CSVEGQQNTEAFF.